This TCR beta chain was profiled in a study of blood T cell repertoires in COVID-19. For the study at large: COVID-19 samples, acute and convalescent, were from the United States, Italy and Spain. The analysed material was cDNA or gDNA that came from T cells, B-cell-depleted T cells, or PBMCs.

The germline gives CDR1 SGHKS, CDR2 YYEKEE (reference sequence). This CDR3 region has 16 residues. Trimming shortened V by 0 bases and J by 2 bases, and 15 bases separated the two germline ends. Under the authors' procedure: Reference gene primer amplification gave estimated nucleated cell counts. Method: immunoSEQ multiplex PCR; TCRdb's copy keeps in-frame clones and lacks some. That table is the source of V, J and clone size, and D and trimming were worked out from the DNA. This sample yields approximately 350,000 clones, of which 89% are seen a single time; approximately 3% belongs to the top ten. Patients at the Seattle site were enrolled during active infection and followed longitudinally.

The sample taken for sequencing was peripheral blood. This chain joins TRBV5-5 and TRBJ2-7; D may be TRBD1 (6 bases). The TCR comes from a woman in her 30s with COVID-19, enrolled during active disease. CDR3 DNA: TGTGCCAGCAGCTTGGCGGAAGTGAACAGGGCCTACGAGCAGTACTTC. The encoded protein is CASSLAEVNRAYEQYF.